This T cell receptor beta chain was found in a study of chemoradiotherapy in HPV16-positive cancers. About the research overall: Candidate HPV-specific T-cell clones and common TCR motifs came from functional assays in a couple of HPV16-positive patients.

The CDR3 has 16 amino acids. Profiled with immunoSEQ multiplex PCR; TCRdb holds only in-frame clones, not every one. The repertoire consists of nearly 4,500 clones, with approximately 77% occurring once and the leading ten covering approximately 9.1%. Repeated repertoire sampling spanned the course of chemoradiotherapy. The source was tumor tissue, collected from a patient who underwent chemoradiotherapy. This clonotype was obtained from a human donor with HPV-associated anogenital cancer. The chain couples TRBV21-1 to TRBJ2-1; TRBD2, the D gene given by the table, was not confirmed from the DNA. TRBV21-1 is classified as a pseudogene. This CDR3 reads CASSKRPGSSYNEQFF. CDR3 DNA: TGTGCCAGCAGCAAAAGGCCTGGGAGCTCCTACAATGAGCAGTTCTTC.